A selection of T cell receptor beta chains follows, all from one sample in a study of OX40 agonist ivuxolimab in advanced cancers. Assay used: immunoSEQ multiplex PCR; TCRdb lists only in-frame clones, some missing. Counted here are around 58,000 clones, around 93% occurring once; the ten biggest clones make up roughly 20%. The source material was CD4+ or CD8+ T cells sorted from blood, sampled in a trial of the OX40 agonist ivuxolimab. Source of these receptors: an adult with an advanced solid tumor such as melanoma, head and neck, liver or kidney cancer. CDR3s include the opening cysteine and the closing phenylalanine or tryptophan. The D gene is left open where the match is weak. Clone size appears in some rows only: once, few, many, or a class for an expanded clone.

NA	TRBD2	TRBV5-6	TRBJ2-7	TGTGCCAGCAGCCCGGGGGGGAGTACCTACGAGCAGTACTTC	CASSPGGSTYEQYF
NA	TRBD2	TRBV30	TRBJ2-3	TGTGCCTGGAGAGTTGAACTAGCGGCCGAAGGCACAGATACGCAGTATTTT	CAWRVELAAEGTDTQYF
NA	NA	TRBV7-9	TRBJ1-5	TGTGCCAGCAGCTTGGCGGGGAGCAATCAGCCCCAGCATTTT	CASSLAGSNQPQHF
NA	NA	TRBV20-1	TRBJ2-1	TGCAGTCCAGATCACAATGAGCAGTTCTTC	CSPDHNEQFF
once	NA	TRBV13	TRBJ1-3	TGTGCCAGCATCGTTCGGGGGGGTGGTGGAAACACCATATATTTT	CASIVRGGGGNTIYF
NA	NA	TRBV29-1	TRBJ2-3	TGCAGCGTTGAGGAGATCTCGACCAGCACAGATACGCAGTATTTT	CSVEEISTSTDTQYF
NA	NA	TRBV13	TRBJ2-7	TGTGCCAGCAGCTCACCCAACTCCTACGAGCAGTACTTC	CASSSPNSYEQYF
NA	TRBD1	TRBV6-1	TRBJ1-4	TGTGCCAGCAGTGAAGTAAGCAGGGGGCGCTTTCCTAATGAAAAACTGTTTTTT	CASSEVSRGRFPNEKLFF
NA	TRBD2	TRBV9	TRBJ2-1	TGTGCCAGCAGCGGAATAGCGGGAGGGCCTCATGAGCAGTTCTTC	CASSGIAGGPHEQFF
NA	NA	TRBV1	TRBJ2-5	TGCACCAGCAGCTACGGGACTAGCGGGATTCGACAAGAGACCCAGTACTTC	CTSSYGTSGIRQETQYF
NA	TRBD2	TRBV29-1	TRBJ2-7	TGCAGCGTTGAAATTATGACTAGCGAAACCTACGAGCAGTACTTC	CSVEIMTSETYEQYF
few	NA	TRBV11-3	TRBJ2-7	TGTGCCAGCAGCTTATCCCGGACCACTCTCTACGAGCAGTACTTC	CASSLSRTTLYEQYF
once	TRBD1	TRBV10-3	TRBJ2-3	TGTGCCATCAGTGGTTGGGACAGGGGCACAGATACGCAGTATTTT	CAISGWDRGTDTQYF
NA	NA	TRBV5-8	TRBJ1-5	TGTGCCAGCAGCTCAGTCTATAGCAATCAGCCCCAGCATTTT	CASSSVYSNQPQHF
NA	NA	TRBV7-9	TRBJ2-4	TGTGCCAGCAGCTTAGAAGCGCCCAAAAACATTCAGTACTTC	CASSLEAPKNIQYF
NA	NA	TRBV9	TRBJ2-1	TGTGCCAGCAGCCCGGGAGTAAATGAGCAGTTCTTC	CASSPGVNEQFF
NA	TRBD2	TRBV27	TRBJ2-7	TGTGCCAGCAGGGGGGGGCTAGCGGGAGCCTACGAGCAGTACTTC	CASRGGLAGAYEQYF
NA	NA	TRBV4-2	TRBJ2-1	TGTGCCAGCAGCCAAGAGGTCACTAGAACCTCCTACAATGAGCAGTTCTTC	CASSQEVTRTSYNEQFF
NA	NA	TRBV13	TRBJ2-5	TGTGCCAGCAGCCCCCCCCAAGAGACCCAGTACTTC	CASSPPQETQYF
NA	NA	TRBV27	TRBJ2-4	TGTGCCAGCAGTTTGGGCAGGGGAGACATTCAGTACTTC	CASSLGRGDIQYF
NA	TRBD1	TRBV27	TRBJ1-1	TGTGCCAGCAGTCCCGGACAGGGGGGGACTGAAGCTTTCTTT	CASSPGQGGTEAFF
NA	NA	TRBV5-6	TRBJ2-6	TGTGCCAGCAAACCAGGGGGGAGCGGGGCCAACGTCCTGACTTTC	CASKPGGSGANVLTF
NA	NA	TRBV21-1	TRBJ2-7	TGTGCCAGCAGCACCCCAGAATGGGACAAAAAGCAGTACTTC	CASSTPEWDKKQYF
NA	TRBD2	TRBV7-2	TRBJ2-3	TGTGCCAGCAGCTTAGCCCCAGCGGGAGATGGTGATACGCAGTATTTT	CASSLAPAGDGDTQYF
NA	TRBD2	TRBV7-7	TRBJ2-2	TGTGCTAGCAGCTTAACTAGCGGGAGGACCGGGGAGCTGTTTTTT	CASSLTSGRTGELFF
NA	NA	TRBV6-1	TRBJ2-5	TGTGCCAGCAGGTACGGGTGGCGGTACCAAGAGACCCAGTACTTC	CASRYGWRYQETQYF
once	TRBD2	TRBV4-1	TRBJ2-3	TGCGCCAGCAGCCAAGGAAGGGCGGGAGGCTACACAGATACGCAGTATTTT	CASSQGRAGGYTDTQYF
NA	TRBD1	TRBV12-5	TRBJ2-2	TGTGCTAGTGGTCTGGGACAGGGTTCCGGGGAGCTGTTTTTT	CASGLGQGSGELFF
NA	TRBD1	TRBV5-1	TRBJ1-2	TGCGCCAGCAGCGGGACAGGGGATGGCTACACCTTC	CASSGTGDGYTF
NA	NA	TRBV7-7	TRBJ2-3	TGTGCTAGCAGCCCCGCGGTGGGGGCGACAGATACGCAGTATTTT	CASSPAVGATDTQYF
NA	NA	TRBV1	TRBJ2-1	TGCACCAGCAGACCTTCGGAGGAGGGTAAGAACAATGAGCAGTTCTTC	CTSRPSEEGKNNEQFF
NA	TRBD2	TRBV4-3	TRBJ2-7	TGCGCCAGCAGCCAAGCCAGCGGGGGTTACGAGCAGTACTTC	CASSQASGGYEQYF
NA	NA	TRBV7-6	TRBJ2-7	TGTGCCAGCAGCTTAGGCGTTAGGTACGAGCAGTACTTC	CASSLGVRYEQYF
NA	NA	TRBV20-1	TRBJ2-7	TGCAGTGCTCCGGACAAGTACGAGCAGTACTTC	CSAPDKYEQYF
NA	NA	TRBV7-9	TRBJ2-2	TGTGCCAGCAGCTTAGAACAGATAAACACCGGGGAGCTGTTTTTT	CASSLEQINTGELFF
NA	NA	TRBV21-1	TRBJ2-6	TGTGCCAACAGCGGCGGGTTAGGGGACCTTTTCTCTGGGGCCAACGTCCTGACTTTC	CANSGGLGDLFSGANVLTF
NA	NA	TRBV7-2	TRBJ2-3	TGTGCCAGCAGCTCCCTAGGTGCTCTAAACACAGATACGCAGTATTTT	CASSSLGALNTDTQYF
NA	NA	TRBV11-3	TRBJ2-7	TGTGCCAGCAGCCCTGACGGACCGGTCCTCGAGCAGTACTTC	CASSPDGPVLEQYF
NA	NA	TRBV4-3	TRBJ1-1	TGCGCCAGCAGCCAAGGATCGAACACTGAAGCTTTCTTT	CASSQGSNTEAFF
NA	NA	TRBV27	TRBJ2-5	TGTGCCAGCAGCCCTCGTATGGGAGTTGAGACCCAGTACTTC	CASSPRMGVETQYF
NA	NA	TRBV9	TRBJ2-7	TGTGCCAGCAACCCCCTCGGGCAGGGGTTCTACGAGCAGTACTTC	CASNPLGQGFYEQYF
NA	NA	TRBV10-3	TRBJ1-5	TGTGCCATCAGCCCGGGGCCCCAGCATTTT	CAISPGPQHF
NA	NA	TRBV19	TRBJ1-1	TGTGCCAGTAGTATCCGACCGACGAACACTGAAGCTTTCTTT	CASSIRPTNTEAFF
NA	NA	TRBV18	TRBJ2-5	TGTGCCAGCTCACATCCAGGGGTTGGACAAGAGACCCAGTACTTC	CASSHPGVGQETQYF
NA	TRBD1	TRBV19	TRBJ2-1	TGTGCCAGTAGTCCTCCGGACAGGGGGGCTGGTGAGCAGTTCTTC	CASSPPDRGAGEQFF
NA	TRBD1	TRBV30	TRBJ1-2	TGTGCCCAAAAGGAGGGGGCCTATGGCTACACCTTC	CAQKEGAYGYTF
once	NA	TRBV7-9	TRBJ2-1	TGTGCCAGCCAGGGGGGTAGGGTTTCCTACAATGAGCAGTTCTTC	CASQGGRVSYNEQFF
NA	NA	TRBV7-2	TRBJ2-3	TGTGCCAGCAGCTTATTTCCGAGGGCGGGGATCACAGATACGCAGTATTTT	CASSLFPRAGITDTQYF
NA	NA	TRBV7-8	TRBJ2-7	TGTGCCAGCAGCCCTAGTCCCCGGGACTACGAGCAGTACTTC	CASSPSPRDYEQYF
NA	NA	TRBV21-1	TRBJ2-7	TGTGCCAGCAGACAACTGGACCAAAGGGAAAACGAGCAGTACTTC	CASRQLDQRENEQYF